This TCR beta chain originates from a study of T-cell reconstitution after alpha-beta-depleted transplantation in children. Study-level points and caveats: T cells produced anew were the main source of T-cell counts and diversity one year after transplant. Roughly two months post-transplant, alpha-beta T cells reportedly originated from several hundred graft clones that had expanded.

Trimming removed 3 bases from V and 5 bases from J, with 14 bases in between. The germline V gene has CDR1 SGDLS and CDR2 YYNGEE. The CDR3 is made up of 14 amino acids. Library preparation (for TCRbeta) was performed with unique molecular identifiers. TCRdb re-derived calls from the PCR reads in MiXCR, one entry per CDR3 protein. The table has about 420,000 distinct CDR3 sequences, around 15% seen once. There are a few counts of this clonotype. As yet, its antigen is unknown. The TCR sequence derives from a boy in the first two years of life who had a stem cell transplant for Wiskott-Aldrich syndrome, so the T cells may come from the graft donor. This chain links TRBV9 with TRBJ2-5; TRBD1 is a possible D gene (6 bases). The starting material was PBMCs, mostly from graft donor cells, obtained 360 days after TCRalphabeta/CD19-depleted stem cell transplant. The CDR3 is CASSAGQFRETQYF. DNA of the CDR3: TGTGCCAGCAGCGCAGGACAGTTTCGCGAGACCCAGTACTTC. Looking up the rest from reference TRBV9 and TRBJ2-5 gives the full variable domain: DSGVTQTPKHLITATGQRVTLRCSPRSGDLSVYWYQQSLDQGLQFLIQYYNGEERAKGNILERFSAQQFPDLHSELNLSSLELGDSALYFCASSAGQFRETQYFGPGTRLLVL.